A single T cell receptor (beta chain) is shown here with its context. The sample belongs to a study of OX40 agonist ivuxolimab in advanced cancers. In the study overall: Earlier anti-PD-1, anti-PD-L1 or anti-CTLA-4 therapy was permitted; around 40% had received some.

Assay used: immunoSEQ multiplex PCR; TCRdb lists only in-frame clones, some missing. The sample consists of roughly 38,000 clones, around nine tenths of them appearing once. Germline assignment: CDR1 MNHNS and CDR2 SASEGT. The V segment lost 4 bases and the J segment 5 bases; nucleotides outside the gene matches: 7. The CDR3 covers 14 residues. The input for sequencing was CD4+ or CD8+ T cells sorted from blood, taken in a trial of the OX40 agonist ivuxolimab. This sequence originates from an adult with an advanced solid tumor such as melanoma, head and neck, liver or kidney cancer. V is TRBV6-1 and J is TRBJ1-2, with 7 positions matching TRBD1. The CDR3 DNA reads as TGTGCCAGCAGTGGGGACAGACTGTCATATGGCTACACCTTC. Residues: CASSGDRLSYGYTF.